The 15 T cell receptor beta chains below come from one sample, sequenced in a study of T cell responses to AZD1222 COVID-19 vaccine. The method was immunoSEQ multiplex PCR; TCRdb's version includes in-frame clones alone and lacks a portion of them. The table includes under 200,000 clones, 92% detected once. The sequenced sample was peripheral blood, obtained on day 0 of AZD1222 vaccination. Receptor source: an adult in good health.

The V gene is TRBV5-8, the J gene TRBJ2-7; D is uncertain. Trimming took 3 bases from V and 0 from J, leaving 13 bases between them. Per germline, CDR1 SGHTS and CDR2 YDEGEE. The CDR3 runs 15 residues. This CDR3 reads CASSSRHSSSYEQYF. CDR3 DNA sequence: TGTGCCAGCAGCTCCCGACACTCGAGCTCCTACGAGCAGTACTTC.

At least ten counts were recorded for this clone. The chain joins TRBV6-5 to TRBJ1-1; the match to TRBD1 covers 7 bases. After removal of 5 bases from V and 4 bases from J, the junction contained 4 bases not matched to a gene. This CDR3 contains 13 residues. CDR1 MNHEY and CDR2 SVGAGI come from the germline V gene. The CDR3 region is CASSKQGSTEAFF. As DNA, the CDR3 is TGTGCCAGCAGTAAACAGGGGAGCACTGAAGCTTTCTTT.

The CDR3 here is CASSQFQGGQPQHF. As DNA, the CDR3 is TGTGCCAGCAGCCAATTCCAGGGGGGCCAGCCCCAGCATTTT. The genes are TRBV3-1 (or the pseudogene TRBV3-2) and TRBJ1-5; 7 bases map to TRBD1. V shed 2 bases and J 7 bases; nucleotides not matched to a gene: 5. The CDR3 extends over 14 amino acids. Germline-derived CDR1 and CDR2 are LGHDT and YNNKEL (reference sequence).

V usage is TRBV27 and J usage is TRBJ2-1; 9 bases align to TRBD1. The J segment lost 7 bases and the V segment lost 3 bases, leaving 4 bases of the junction unmatched. Germline-derived CDR1 and CDR2 are MNHEY and SMNVEV (reference sequence). CDR3 length equals 14 residues. CDR3 amino acids: CASSFPGTGNEQFF. CDR3 DNA: TGTGCCAGCAGTTTTCCCGGGACAGGGAATGAGCAGTTCTTC.

The chain employs TRBV5-1 and TRBJ1-1; the D is unclear. Trimming took 0 bases from V and 4 from J, leaving 7 bases between them. Germline V gene data show CDR1 as SGHRS and CDR2 as YFSETQ. The CDR3 has 13 residues. The chain's CDR3 is CASSLDGSTEAFF. CDR3 sequence (DNA): TGCGCCAGCAGCTTGGATGGATCCACTGAAGCTTTCTTT.

The chain uses TRBV9 and TRBJ2-3, with 13 positions matching TRBD2. Germline CDR1 is SGDLS and CDR2 is YYNGEE. V was clipped by 0 bases and J by 1 base; unmatched bases: 5. This CDR3 is 18 amino acids long. The CDR3 DNA reads TGTGCCAGCAGCGTAGACTTCGGGACTAGCGGGGGCACAGATACGCAGTATTTT. As protein: CASSVDFGTSGGTDTQYF.

This clone was recorded once. The V gene is TRBV4-2, the J gene TRBJ2-1; D is unresolved. Germline CDR1 reads LGHNA; CDR2 reads YNFKEQ. This CDR3 region has 15 residues. Deletions cut 1 base from V and 3 bases from J, with 10 bases between. CDR3 in DNA: TGTGCCAGCAGCCAAGGGACGAAGCTCTACAATGAGCAGTTCTTC. Translating it yields CASSQGTKLYNEQFF.

J is TRBJ2-3 and V is TRBV5-6; perhaps TRBD2 as D (6 bases). Germline lookup yields CDR1 SGHDT and CDR2 YYEEEE. With 4 bases removed from V and 5 bases from J, the gap between germline ends came to 8 bases. The CDR3 covers 12 residues. Here the CDR3 DNA reads TGTGCCAGCAGCAGACTAGGAGATACGCAGTATTTT. This gives the protein CASSRLGDTQYF.

The chain joins TRBV11-1 to TRBJ2-2; possibly TRBD1 or TRBD2 for D (5 bases each). V lost 7 bases to trimming and J lost 5 bases, with 14 bases between them. Germline CDR1 and CDR2: SGHAT and FQDESV (reference sequence). The CDR3 is 14 amino acids. CDR3: CASTPQWGTGELFF. The CDR3 nucleotides read TGTGCCAGCACCCCGCAATGGGGGACCGGGGAGCTGTTTTTT.

This sequence joins TRBV27 and TRBJ2-7, with 11 bases lining up with TRBD1. The CDR3 consists of 15 residues. V lost 8 bases and J lost 3; bases outside the gene matches: 9. Germline CDR1 reads MNHEY; CDR2 reads SMNVEV (reference sequence). As DNA, the CDR3 is TGTGCCAGCGGAGGGACAGGGGGTGGGATCTACGAGCAGTACTTC. Translated, it gives CASGGTGGGIYEQYF.

The chain recombines TRBV11-1 with TRBJ2-1, with 8 bases identical to TRBD1. CDR1 is SGHAT, CDR2 FQDESV, per germline (reference sequence). This CDR3 has 14 amino acids. The J segment lost 1 base and the V segment lost 6 bases, leaving 2 bases of the junction unmatched. The CDR3 DNA reads as TGTGCCAGCAGGGACAGGGCGTCCTACAATGAGCAGTTCTTC. This translates into CASRDRASYNEQFF.

The chain uses TRBV18 and TRBJ1-6; D remains ambiguous. The CDR3 consists of 16 residues. V was clipped by 2 bases and J by 0 bases, with 8 bases between them. CDR1 is KGHSH, CDR2 LQKENI, per germline. The CDR3 DNA follows: TGTGCCAGCTCACCAAGGACTAGCTCCTATAATTCACCCCTCCACTTT. It yields the protein CASSPRTSSYNSPLHF.

The chain joins TRBV18 to TRBJ2-7, with no clear D. The CDR3 has 12 amino acids. Germline CDR1 and CDR2: KGHSH and LQKENI. Trimming stripped 3 bases from V and 6 bases from J, with 9 bases between. CDR3 DNA: TGTGCCAGCTCACCCCGGCGCGGCGAGCAGTACTTC. Translated: CASSPRRGEQYF.

The V call is TRBV6-5, the J call TRBJ2-1; possibly TRBD1 or TRBD2 for D (5 bases each). The germline V and J ends were trimmed by 7 bases and 4 bases, with 17 bases remaining between them. The CDR3 is 15 amino acids. Germline V gene lookup returns CDR1 MNHEY and CDR2 SVGAGI. Here the CDR3 DNA reads TGTGCCAGCACGGCGAGGGGTACCCTTTACAATGAGCAGTTCTTC. Its translation is CASTARGTLYNEQFF.

This clone was detected only once. This chain joins TRBV11-2 and TRBJ2-1; 9 nucleotides line up with TRBD1. Per germline, CDR1 SGHAT and CDR2 FQNNGV. The CDR3 is 15 residues long. J was trimmed by 5 bases and V by 3 bases; bases with no gene match: 5. The CDR3 DNA reads TGTGCCAGCAGCTTCACAGGGGGCTCGAACAATGAGCAGTTCTTC. This translates into CASSFTGGSNNEQFF.